Shown below are 11 T cell receptor beta chains from a single sample sequenced in a study of shared clonotypes between healthy human individuals. The data were produced by immunoSEQ multiplex PCR, yet TCRdb's version contains in-frame clones alone and is incomplete. The sample lists around 600,000 clones, roughly 98% seen once, with 0.3% in the top ten. Naive CD8 isolation took CD45RO-negative cells positively selected for CCR7 and excluded terminally differentiated effector memory CD45RA+ cells. Sequencing was carried out using naive CD8+ T cells sorted from blood. All receptors derive from a young man in good health.

The V and J genes are TRBV9 and TRBJ2-2; 8 nucleotides agree with TRBD2. V lost 4 bases to trimming and J lost 5 bases; unmatched junction nucleotides: 7. There are 15 residues in the CDR3. CDR1 and CDR2 (germline): SGDLS, YYNGEE. The CDR3 nucleotides read TGTGCCAGCAGCTCCGGGACTAGGCCGACCGGGGAGCTGTTTTTT. Encoded protein: CASSSGTRPTGELFF.

This chain links TRBV7-9 with TRBJ2-1, with D unresolved. Between the trimmed V and J ends, which lost 5 bases and 0 bases, there was a span of 14 bases. The CDR3 has 16 residues. Germline V gene sequence: CDR1 SEHNR, CDR2 FQNEAQ (reference sequence). The CDR3 DNA reads TGTGCCAGCAGCCCTGATGGCAGTTACTCCTACAATGAGCAGTTCTTC. Its protein product is CASSPDGSYSYNEQFF.

This chain uses TRBV4-1 with TRBJ2-1; 9 bases map to TRBD2. The V and J ends lost 0 bases and 4 bases, in that order; junction bases with no gene match: 4. The CDR3 loop spans 16 amino acids. Looked up from germline, CDR1 is MGHRA and CDR2 is YSYEKL. In DNA, the CDR3 is TGCGCCAGCAGCCAAGAGGTAGCGGGGGATTACAATGAGCAGTTCTTC. Translating it yields CASSQEVAGDYNEQFF.

This clone was observed once. V usage is TRBV11-2 and J usage is TRBJ1-5, with 7 bases lining up with TRBD1. The CDR3 is 16 amino acids. The J segment lost 0 bases and the V segment lost 3 bases, leaving 5 bases of the junction unmatched. The germline V gene has CDR1 SGHAT and CDR2 FQNNGV. CDR3: CASSLGTVNSNQPQHF. CDR3 bases: TGTGCCAGCAGCTTGGGGACAGTAAATAGCAATCAGCCCCAGCATTTT.

This clone appeared once. The rearrangement uses TRBV5-1 and TRBJ2-1; D not resolved. Germline CDR1 reads SGHRS; CDR2 reads YFSETQ. V dropped 5 bases and J dropped 5 bases, with 17 bases sitting between them. This CDR3 comprises 15 residues. The DNA for the CDR3 is TGCGCCAGCAGACTTACACTCCTAGAGCACAATGAGCAGTTCTTC. Protein sequence: CASRLTLLEHNEQFF.

The chain joins TRBV27 to TRBJ2-1; D is unclear. The V end was cut by 5 bases, the J end by 6 bases, with 17 bases between. Germline lookup yields CDR1 MNHEY and CDR2 SMNVEV (reference sequence). The CDR3 has 15 amino acids. The DNA for the CDR3 is TGTGCCAGCAGTCTAGACATCCCTTACGGCAATGAGCAGTTCTTC. Encoded protein: CASSLDIPYGNEQFF.

The V gene is TRBV6-5, the J gene TRBJ2-1, with unresolved D. Looked up from germline, CDR1 is MNHEY and CDR2 is SVGAGI. The CDR3 totals 14 residues. The germline V and J ends were trimmed by 3 bases and 4 bases, with 10 bases remaining between them. Here the CDR3 reads CASSYDSTYNEQFF. The CDR3 DNA reads TGTGCCAGCAGTTATGACTCGACTTACAATGAGCAGTTCTTC.

The chain uses TRBV7-9 and TRBJ2-6; D unclear. Trimming pared 2 bases from V and 0 bases from J, leaving 11 bases between. The CDR3 loop spans 17 amino acids. Germline assignment: CDR1 SEHNR and CDR2 FQNEAQ (reference sequence). CDR3: CASSLLSTPSGANVLTF. The CDR3 coding sequence is TGTGCCAGCAGCTTACTGTCCACCCCCTCTGGGGCCAACGTCCTGACTTTC. Looking up the rest from reference TRBV7-9 and TRBJ2-6 gives the full variable domain: DTGVSQNPRHKITKRGQNVTFRCDPISEHNRLYWYRQTLGQGPEFLTYFQNEAQLEKSRLLSDRFSAERPKGSFSTLEIQRTEQGDSAMYLCASSLLSTPSGANVLTFGAGSRLTVL.

The gene calls are TRBV29-1 and TRBJ1-2; TRBD1 aligns across 10 bases. The CDR3 contains 15 residues. From germline, CDR1 is SQVTM and CDR2 ANQGSEA. Trimming cost V 6 bases and J 2 bases; bases outside gene matches: 9. The CDR3 DNA reads as TGCAGCGTCTTTTTTCCGGGACAGGGGAACTATGGCTACACCTTC. The encoded protein is CSVFFPGQGNYGYTF.

The chain links TRBV7-6 to TRBJ2-2; no clear D. This CDR3 has 15 residues. V was trimmed by 4 bases and J by 2 bases, leaving 11 bases between them. Per the germline V gene, CDR1 is SGHVS and CDR2 is FNYEAQ. The CDR3 DNA follows: TGTGCCAGCAGCTCTAGTGGGAAAAACACCGGGGAGCTGTTTTTT. Protein sequence: CASSSSGKNTGELFF.

The chain has TRBV7-2 and TRBJ2-5; the D gene is possibly TRBD2 (5 bases). CDR3 length: 14 amino acids. V gave up 8 bases and J gave up 5 bases, with 18 bases separating them. Germline CDR1 SGHTA, CDR2 FQGNSA. The CDR3 bases are TGTGCCAGCGGATCTGAGCGGCGTTTGGAGACCCAGTACTTC. Translated: CASGSERRLETQYF. Complete variable domain (other parts from reference TRBV7-2 and TRBJ2-5): GAGVSQSPSNKVTEKGKDVELRCDPISGHTALYWYRQSLGQGLEFLIYFQGNSAPDKSGLPSDRFSAERTGGSVSTLTIQRTQQEDSAVYLCASGSERRLETQYFGPGTRLLVL.